Following are 24 T cell receptor beta chains from one sample sequenced in a study of cytomegalovirus exposure and HLA in healthy donors. PCR used 60 Vbeta primers and 13 Jbeta primers. Clones were read by immunoSEQ multiplex PCR, and TCRdb kept only the in-frame ones, dropping some. The table shows around 170,000 clones, with roughly 80% occurring only once. The sequenced material came from PBMCs. The source is a middle-aged man in good health and CMV-seropositive.

The chain is built from TRBV29-1 and TRBJ1-2; D remains ambiguous. There are 12 residues in the CDR3. Trimming shortened V by 3 bases and J by 7 bases, and 12 bases separated the two germline ends. Germline lookup yields CDR1 SQVTM and CDR2 ANQGSEA. CDR3 in amino acids: CSVEIVSGGYTF. CDR3 nucleotide sequence: TGCAGCGTTGAGATAGTGTCGGGTGGCTACACCTTC.

The gene calls are TRBV4-3 and TRBJ2-3, with D tentatively TRBD2 (6 bases). The CDR3 spans 17 residues. Trimming stripped 0 bases from V and 0 bases from J, with 13 bases between. Per the germline V gene, CDR1 is LGHNA and CDR2 is YSLEER. The CDR3 here is CASSQEPLGGSTDTQYF. The CDR3 DNA reads as TGCGCCAGCAGCCAAGAGCCGCTTGGGGGGAGCACAGATACGCAGTATTTT.

The V gene is TRBV11-1, the J gene TRBJ2-5; D unresolved. Germline loops: CDR1 SGHAT, CDR2 FQDESV (reference sequence). There are 13 residues in the CDR3. Trimming pared 5 bases from V and 5 bases from J, leaving 12 bases between. The CDR3 loop reads CASSPGFGETQYF. The DNA for the CDR3 is TGTGCCAGCAGCCCCGGCTTCGGGGAGACCCAGTACTTC.

The chain combines TRBV5-4 with TRBJ2-1, with 8 positions matching TRBD1. Germline-derived CDR1 and CDR2 are SGHNT and YYREEE (reference sequence). This CDR3 comprises 14 residues. Trimming removed 0 bases from V and 8 bases from J; junction bases left unmatched: 4. For the CDR3, the DNA is TGTGCCAGCAGCTTGGACAGGGGGTTCGATGAGCAGTTCTTC. Translating it yields CASSLDRGFDEQFF.

The V and J genes are TRBV5-1 and TRBJ2-1; D not certain. The CDR3 is made up of 11 amino acids. Germline V gene sequence: CDR1 SGHRS, CDR2 YFSETQ. Trimming took off 3 bases at V and 10 bases at J, with 8 bases between the two ends. In DNA, the CDR3 is TGCGCCAGCAGCTGGCACGAAGAGCAGTTCTTC. Amino acids: CASSWHEEQFF.

This sequence joins TRBV5-1 and TRBJ2-1; D uncertain. The CDR3 is 12 residues long. The V gene lost 0 bases and the J gene lost 7 bases, with 5 bases spanning the gap. Germline CDR1 reads SGHRS; CDR2 reads YFSETQ. The chain's CDR3 is CASSLVMNEQFF. The CDR3, as DNA: TGCGCCAGCAGCTTGGTTATGAATGAGCAGTTCTTC.

A few counts support this clone. V gene TRBV28 combines with J gene TRBJ1-4; tentatively, D is TRBD1 (5 bases). Germline CDR1 is MDHEN and CDR2 is SYDVKM. The CDR3 totals 15 residues. The V end was cut by 6 bases, the J end by 3 bases, with 14 bases between. The chain's CDR3 is CASSQIRAPNEKLFF. Written as DNA, the CDR3 is TGTGCCAGCAGCCAGATCAGGGCCCCTAATGAAAAACTGTTTTTT.

The count of this clone is one. The chain uses TRBV10-2 and TRBJ1-1; 7 nucleotides agree with TRBD1. V was clipped by 6 bases and J by 6 bases; unmatched bases: 7. This CDR3 is built from 13 residues. Germline V gene sequence: CDR1 WSHSY, CDR2 SAAADI. CDR3 nucleotide sequence: TGCGCCAGCAGATCTCAGGGGGTCGCTGAAGCTTTCTTT. Protein sequence: CASRSQGVAEAFF.

This sequence joins TRBV4-1 and TRBJ2-3; TRBD2 might be the D (6 bases). V was trimmed by 4 bases and J by 2 bases, leaving 16 bases between them. The CDR3 runs 16 residues. The germline V gene encodes CDR1 MGHRA and CDR2 YSYEKL. This chain's CDR3 is CASSPYFSGVTDTQYF. CDR3 nucleotide sequence: TGCGCCAGCAGCCCCTATTTTTCGGGAGTCACAGATACGCAGTATTTT.

This chain connects TRBV7-2 to TRBJ2-5, with 11 bases identical to TRBD2. This CDR3 has 15 residues. Trimming removed 5 bases from V and 5 bases from J; junction bases left unmatched: 7. CDR1 is SGHTA, CDR2 FQGNSA, per germline. Here the CDR3 reads CASSPRTSGPETQYF. In DNA form, the CDR3 reads TGTGCCAGCAGCCCCCGGACTAGCGGGCCTGAGACCCAGTACTTC.

The J gene is TRBJ2-5, the V gene TRBV6-1; 11 positions agree with TRBD2. Germline CDR1 and CDR2: MNHNS and SASEGT. The V segment lost 5 bases and the J segment 5 bases; nucleotides outside the gene matches: 7. The length of the CDR3 is 15 residues. CDR3 in amino acids: CASSPNGLAGETQYF. The CDR3 coding sequence is TGTGCCAGCAGTCCGAATGGACTAGCGGGTGAGACCCAGTACTTC.

This chain connects TRBV4-2 to TRBJ1-5; the D gene is possibly TRBD1 (5 bases). CDR1 LGHNA and CDR2 YNFKEQ come from the germline V gene. V gave up 0 bases and J gave up 4 bases, with 10 bases separating them. This CDR3 contains 15 residues. DNA of the CDR3: TGTGCCAGCAGCCAAGATCCCCCAGGGAATCAGCCCCAGCATTTT. It encodes CASSQDPPGNQPQHF.

V gene TRBV5-1 combines with J gene TRBJ2-1; TRBD2 aligns across 9 bases. The CDR3 contains 15 residues. Germline V gene sequence: CDR1 SGHRS, CDR2 YFSETQ. V lost 0 bases to trimming and J lost 6 bases; unmatched junction nucleotides: 4. Here the CDR3 DNA reads TGCGCCAGCAGCTTGGGGGTAGCGGGAGCCAATGAGCAGTTCTTC. Encoded protein: CASSLGVAGANEQFF.

This clone has a single count. V is TRBV28 and J is TRBJ1-1; D might be TRBD1 (6 bases). Trimming left V 4 bases short and J 3 bases short, with 12 bases between. The length of the CDR3 is 14 residues. Germline V gene data show CDR1 as MDHEN and CDR2 as SYDVKM. This CDR3 reads CASSSGVGDTEAFF. DNA for the CDR3: TGTGCCAGCAGTTCAGGGGTAGGGGACACTGAAGCTTTCTTT. The variable domain in full, with the rest retrieved from reference TRBV28 and TRBJ1-1, is DVKVTQSSRYLVKRTGEKVFLECVQDMDHENMFWYRQDPGLGLRLIYFSYDVKMKEKGDIPEGYSVSREKKERFSLILESASTNQTSMYLCASSSGVGDTEAFFGQGTRLTVV.

This chain connects TRBV7-8 to TRBJ2-1, with 11 bases matching TRBD1. The J segment lost 8 bases and the V segment lost 3 bases, leaving 6 bases of the junction unmatched. CDR1 is SGHVS, CDR2 FQNEAQ, per germline. CDR3 length equals 15 residues. DNA of the CDR3: TGTGCCAGCAGCTTTTGGACAGGGGGCAAAGATGAGCAGTTCTTC. Translation gives CASSFWTGGKDEQFF.

Here the CDR3 DNA reads TGTGCCAGCAGCCAGTCAGGGACAGGGGGCGCGGGGGAGCAGTACTTC. Amino acid sequence: CASSQSGTGGAGEQYF. The rearrangement links TRBV4-2 to TRBJ2-7, with 12 bases that match TRBD1. The CDR3 length is 16 residues. Trimming cost V 3 bases and J 7 bases; bases outside gene matches: 10. Germline-derived CDR1 and CDR2 are LGHNA and YNFKEQ.

The rearrangement uses TRBV28 and TRBJ2-1, with D unresolved. Trimming removed 6 bases from V and 6 bases from J, with 9 bases in between. CDR3 size: 12 residues. Germline values: CDR1 MDHEN, CDR2 SYDVKM. Written as DNA, the CDR3 is TGTGCCAGCAGCAGACTTATCAATGAGCAGTTCTTC. Translation: CASSRLINEQFF.

The rearrangement links TRBV5-4 to TRBJ2-1; 11 positions agree with TRBD2. The CDR3 contains 15 residues. Germline CDR1 SGHNT, CDR2 YYREEE (reference sequence). Trimming at V came to 2 bases and at J to 6 bases, leaving 4 bases not matched to a gene. CDR3 nucleotide sequence: TGTGCCAGCAGCTTATCTACTAGCGGGGGCAATGAGCAGTTCTTC. It encodes CASSLSTSGGNEQFF.

This chain links TRBV5-1 with TRBJ2-7; TRBD2 agrees at 15 bases. The CDR3 extends over 16 amino acids. Germline V lookup: CDR1 SGHRS, CDR2 YFSETQ. V gave up 4 bases and J gave up 2 bases; unmatched junction bases: 4. The CDR3 loop is CASSQGLAGGPYEQYF. The CDR3 DNA reads TGCGCCAGCAGCCAAGGACTAGCGGGAGGGCCCTACGAGCAGTACTTC.

The chain combines TRBV5-1 with TRBJ2-1; D is possibly TRBD2 (7 bases). V was clipped by 0 bases and J by 5 bases, with 12 bases between them. CDR1 and CDR2 from the germline V gene are SGHRS and YFSETQ. This CDR3 region has 15 residues. CDR3 DNA: TGCGCCAGCAGCTTGGCACCCGGGGGGCACAATGAGCAGTTCTTC. This translates into CASSLAPGGHNEQFF. The full variable domain, completed using reference TRBV5-1 and TRBJ2-1, is KAGVTQTPRYLIKTRGQQVTLSCSPISGHRSVSWYQQTPGQGLQFLFEYFSETQRNKGNFPGRFSGRQFSNSRSEMNVSTLELGDSALYLCASSLAPGGHNEQFFGPGTRLTVL.

V usage is TRBV7-8 and J usage is TRBJ1-1; TRBD1 agrees at 8 bases. Trimming removed 3 bases from V and 5 bases from J; junction bases left unmatched: 8. The CDR3 totals 15 residues. The germline CDR1 and CDR2 sequences are SGHVS and FQNEAQ. The CDR3 protein is CASSFPDRGETEAFF. CDR3 nucleotide sequence: TGTGCCAGCAGCTTTCCCGACAGGGGTGAAACTGAAGCTTTCTTT.

A few counts support this clone. This sequence joins TRBV11-2 and TRBJ2-7, with D unresolved. The CDR3 consists of 14 residues. Trimming removed 2 bases from V and 0 bases from J, with 8 bases in between. The V gene's germline CDR1 is SGHAT and CDR2 FQNNGV. CDR3 in amino acids: CASSLPLLSYEQYF. The DNA for the CDR3 is TGTGCCAGCAGCTTACCCCTTCTCTCCTACGAGCAGTACTTC. The whole variable domain, remainder taken from reference TRBV11-2 and TRBJ2-7, is EAGVAQSPRYKIIEKRQSVAFWCNPISGHATLYWYQQILGQGPKLLIQFQNNGVVDDSQLPKDRFSAERLKGVDSTLKIQPAKLEDSAVYLCASSLPLLSYEQYFGPGTRLTVT.

The chain couples TRBV2 to TRBJ2-1; TRBD2 matches at 11 bases. The CDR3 contains 15 residues. V was clipped by 6 bases and J by 6 bases; unmatched bases: 7. CDR1 is SNHLY and CDR2 is FYNNEI in the germline V gene. CDR3 nucleotide sequence: TGTGCCAGCAGCCTAGCGGGGGGATGGCTCAATGAGCAGTTCTTC. This translates into CASSLAGGWLNEQFF.

J is TRBJ1-6 and V is TRBV19; 8 bases match TRBD1. With V trimmed by 0 bases and J by 10 bases, 8 bases remained unmatched. The CDR3 extends over 16 amino acids. CDR1 and CDR2 from the germline V gene are LNHDA and SQIVND (reference sequence). This CDR3 reads CASSIDLGQANSPLHF. Here the CDR3 DNA reads TGTGCCAGTAGTATAGATTTGGGACAGGCTAACTCACCCCTCCACTTT.